Below, 22 T cell receptor beta chains from the same sample are listed, as sequenced in a study of technical replicates of blood from four donors. Profiled with immunoSEQ multiplex PCR; TCRdb holds only in-frame clones, not every one. The profile shows about 80,000 clones, roughly 85% of them singletons. Sequencing was performed on PBMCs. Source of these receptors: a human donor in good health. Some clones in this sample may be carry-over from other donors' samples.

The chain employs TRBV5-1 and TRBJ2-1; 7 bases line up with TRBD1. J was trimmed by 6 bases and V by 0 bases; bases with no gene match: 6. Per the germline V gene, CDR1 is SGHRS and CDR2 is YFSETQ. The CDR3 is made up of 15 amino acids. The CDR3 DNA follows: TGCGCCAGCAGCTTGGATTTAGGGACAGCCAATGAGCAGTTCTTC. This sequence encodes CASSLDLGTANEQFF.

The rearrangement links TRBV7-3 to TRBJ2-1; TRBD2 aligns across 9 bases. Germline trimming cut 5 bases from V and 6 bases from J; bases unmatched to any gene: 8. The CDR3 spans 15 residues. Germline values: CDR1 SGHTA, CDR2 FQGTGA. The CDR3 region is CASSVSLAGTNEQFF. CDR3 bases: TGTGCCAGCAGCGTGTCCCTAGCGGGAACCAATGAGCAGTTCTTC.

The chain carries TRBV5-1 and TRBJ2-7; 10 bases align to TRBD1. Germline values: CDR1 SGHRS, CDR2 YFSETQ. The trim removed 7 bases at V and 4 bases at J, leaving 14 bases unmatched. The CDR3 loop spans 16 amino acids. CDR3 sequence (DNA): TGCGCCAGCGACAAGCCGACCGGGACAGGGGAGTACGAGCAGTACTTC. This encodes CASDKPTGTGEYEQYF.

The chain uses TRBV2 and TRBJ1-3; D remains unclear. Germline loops: CDR1 SNHLY, CDR2 FYNNEI. V gave up 6 bases and J gave up 0 bases, with 9 bases separating them. The CDR3 consists of 14 residues. CDR3 nucleotide sequence: TGTGCCAGCAGGGTCAGAGGCTCTGGAAACACCATATATTTT. Residues: CASRVRGSGNTIYF.

This clone was seen more than once but under ten times. This chain uses TRBV13 with TRBJ1-1, with unresolved D. The germline gives CDR1 PRHDT, CDR2 FYEKMQ (reference sequence). The CDR3 runs to 12 residues. The ends were cut back, 6 bases at V and 6 bases at J, with 11 bases in the middle. CDR3 nucleotide sequence: TGTGCCAGCAGGCGGGAACGGCCTGAAGCTTTCTTT. Its translation is CASRRERPEAFF.

The gene calls are TRBV6-1 and TRBJ2-7; D unresolved. V gave up 3 bases and J gave up 2 bases, with 2 bases separating them. This CDR3 comprises 11 residues. Germline lookup yields CDR1 MNHNS and CDR2 SASEGT. The CDR3 loop reads CASSDAYEQYF. The CDR3 nucleotides read TGTGCCAGCAGTGACGCCTACGAGCAGTACTTC.

V is TRBV9 and J is TRBJ1-6; possibly TRBD1 for D (6 bases). Germline CDR1 reads SGDLS; CDR2 reads YYNGEE. Trimming left V 3 bases short and J 6 bases short, with 13 bases between. This CDR3 is built from 15 residues. CDR3 region: CASSEAGVANSPLHF. CDR3 DNA: TGTGCCAGCAGCGAAGCAGGGGTTGCTAATTCACCCCTCCACTTT.

J is TRBJ2-3 and V is TRBV21-1; the table calls TRBD1, which could not be checked here. TRBV21-1 is termed a pseudogene. This CDR3 is built from 17 residues. The CDR3 DNA follows: TGTGCCAGCAGCAGAAACAGACAGGGCTCTAGCACAGATACGCAGTATTTT. Encoded protein: CASSRNRQGSSTDTQYF.

V is TRBV10-3 and J is TRBJ2-7, with 8 bases fitting TRBD1. Germline assignment: CDR1 ENHRY and CDR2 SYGVKD. The CDR3 has 11 amino acids. The J segment lost 5 bases and the V segment lost 10 bases, leaving 4 bases of the junction unmatched. CDR3 in amino acids: CATSGGHEQYF. The CDR3 coding sequence is TGTGCCACCTCAGGGGGCCACGAGCAGTACTTC.

The chain employs TRBV28 and TRBJ2-1; D is possibly TRBD2 (6 bases). CDR3 size: 15 residues. Germline CDR1 and CDR2: MDHEN and SYDVKM. Trimming removed 6 bases from V and 4 bases from J, with 16 bases in between. In DNA, the CDR3 is TGTGCCAGCAGCCGCCCGGGGCGGGGATACAATGAGCAGTTCTTC. Translation gives CASSRPGRGYNEQFF.

The CDR3 region is CSSFGGAAFGYTF. The CDR3 nucleotides are TGCAGCTCCTTCGGGGGGGCAGCATTCGGCTACACCTTC. The V and J genes are TRBV29-1 and TRBJ1-2, with TRBD1 as a possible D gene (6 bases). Trimming removed 8 bases from V and 8 bases from J, with 21 bases in between. Germline CDR1 reads SQVTM; CDR2 reads ANQGSEA. The CDR3 has 13 residues.

This chain joins TRBV7-2 and TRBJ2-7; TRBD1 matches at 7 bases. The CDR3 sequence is 13 residues long. V lost 3 bases and J lost 5; bases outside the gene matches: 4. Germline assignment: CDR1 SGHTA and CDR2 FQGNSA. The DNA of the CDR3 is TGTGCCAGCAGCTTCGACAGGGATAACGAGCAGTACTTC. The encoded protein is CASSFDRDNEQYF.

This clone is a singleton in its sample. This chain uses TRBV7-8 with TRBJ2-1, with TRBD2 matching 7 bases. CDR3 length: 15 residues. Trimming at V came to 4 bases and at J to 3 bases, leaving 6 bases not matched to a gene. CDR1 is SGHVS, CDR2 FQNEAQ, per germline. The CDR3 DNA reads TGTGCCAGCAGCTCCCGCCGGGGGGTCTACAATGAGCAGTTCTTC. Translation gives CASSSRRGVYNEQFF.

This chain joins TRBV7-9 and TRBJ2-3; D perhaps matches TRBD1 (5 bases). The CDR3 spans 16 residues. The germline V gene encodes CDR1 SEHNR and CDR2 FQNEAQ (reference sequence). Between the trimmed V and J ends, which lost 0 bases and 2 bases, there was a span of 12 bases. In nucleotides, the CDR3 is TGTGCCAGCAGCTTAGCCGGGCGGACACTCACAGATACGCAGTATTTT. Its translation is CASSLAGRTLTDTQYF.

This clone has only a few counts. The chain couples TRBV4-2 to TRBJ1-2; a possible D gene is TRBD1 (6 bases). The V end was cut by 0 bases, the J end by 2 bases, with 10 bases between. Germline V gene sequence: CDR1 LGHNA, CDR2 YNFKEQ. The CDR3 sequence is 15 residues long. CDR3: CASSQDPGANYGYTF. CDR3 nucleotide sequence: TGTGCCAGCAGCCAAGATCCAGGGGCGAACTATGGCTACACCTTC.

This chain connects TRBV9 to TRBJ2-1; a weak D match, TRBD1 (7 bases). Germline V gene sequence: CDR1 SGDLS, CDR2 YYNGEE. CDR3 length: 15 amino acids. V lost 4 bases, J lost 6 bases, and 17 bases lay in between. CDR3 DNA sequence: TGTGCCAGCAGCCCCAGGAGGCAGGGGGGCAATGAGCAGTTCTTC. Translation: CASSPRRQGGNEQFF.

The V call is TRBV29-1, the J call TRBJ2-3, with 7 nucleotides matching TRBD1. This CDR3 has 16 residues. Germline V gene lookup returns CDR1 SQVTM and CDR2 ANQGSEA. V lost 3 bases to trimming and J lost 6 bases; unmatched junction nucleotides: 15. The CDR3 nucleotides read TGCAGCGTTGATGGGGTTGGTTACAGGGGTGACGATACGCAGTATTTT. Its translation is CSVDGVGYRGDDTQYF.

The chain employs TRBV7-2 and TRBJ1-1; 8 positions agree with TRBD1. The germline CDR1 and CDR2 sequences are SGHTA and FQGNSA. The CDR3 contains 14 residues. With V trimmed by 5 bases and J by 5 bases, 7 bases remained unmatched. The CDR3 DNA reads TGTGCCAGCAGCAAGTACAGGGGGGTGACTGAAGCTTTCTTT. The encoded protein is CASSKYRGVTEAFF.

The chain recombines TRBV5-1 with TRBJ2-2, with 8 positions matching TRBD1. J gave up 3 bases and V 0 bases, and 1 base lay outside the gene matches. Germline CDR1 is SGHRS and CDR2 is YFSETQ. The CDR3 consists of 15 residues. The CDR3 sequence: CASSLGTGYTGELFF. The CDR3 DNA sequence: TGCGCCAGCAGCTTGGGGACAGGGTACACCGGGGAGCTGTTTTTT.

Here the CDR3 reads CASSIVGLAENNEQFF. The CDR3 coding sequence is TGTGCCAGCAGTATTGTGGGACTAGCGGAAAACAATGAGCAGTTCTTC. V is TRBV7-9 and J is TRBJ2-1; the match to TRBD2 covers 11 bases. The CDR3 is 16 amino acids. J was trimmed by 5 bases and V by 6 bases; bases with no gene match: 9. In germline, CDR1 is SEHNR, CDR2 FQNEAQ (reference sequence).

V usage is TRBV2 and J usage is TRBJ2-7; TRBD1 matches 11 bases. Germline V gene sequence: CDR1 SNHLY, CDR2 FYNNEI. The CDR3 totals 15 residues. V was clipped by 4 bases and J by 2 bases; unmatched bases: 4. CDR3 residues: CASSVGTGGAYEQYF. DNA for the CDR3: TGTGCCAGCAGTGTGGGGACAGGGGGAGCCTACGAGCAGTACTTC.

The chain carries TRBV6-5 and TRBJ1-6; the D is unclear. The germline V gene encodes CDR1 MNHEY and CDR2 SVGAGI. Trimming took off 6 bases at V and 4 bases at J, with 13 bases between the two ends. This CDR3 comprises 15 residues. The CDR3 loop reads CASRVRGLYNSPLHF. CDR3 bases: TGTGCCAGCAGGGTCCGGGGATTGTATAATTCACCCCTCCACTTT.